The T cell receptor beta chain described here comes from a study of blood T cells in healthy people across ages. This clonotype came up a few times. CDR1 MNHEY and CDR2 SVGEGT come from the germline V gene. V lost 4 bases, J lost 2 bases, and 5 bases stayed unmatched. The CDR3 is made up of 15 amino acids. With a J-beta primer mix and a sample-barcoded 5' primer, a second PCR ran roughly 6 to 12 cycles. TCRdb re-called the 5' RACE reads with MiXCR, one entry per CDR3 protein. The table includes around 500,000 distinct CDR3 sequences, 40% to 55% detected once. The sequence was obtained from a man aged 80 or over in good health. The chain is built from TRBV6-2 or TRBV6-3 and TRBJ2-4, with TRBD2 matching 7 bases. Source material: blood. CDR3 coding DNA: TGTGCCAGCAGTTGGAGCGGGATACCCAAAAACATTCAGTACTTC. The encoded protein is CASSWSGIPKNIQYF.